Each of the 10 T cell receptor beta chains below was sequenced from the same sample in a study of T cells expressing NK-cell markers. TCRdb re-analyzed the 5' RACE reads; it lists each CDR3 protein once, without DNA. Listed are roughly 170,000 distinct CDR3 sequences; around 18% falls within the top ten. Sequencing was carried out using blood T cells: a sorted CD56 or NKG2C T cell subset, CD4+ or CD8+ T cells, or bulk PBMC T cells (not recorded which). These receptors came from a woman between 18 and 70 years old in good health.

The rearrangement joins TRBV29-1 to TRBJ2-7; the D gene TCRdb calls, TRBD1, cannot be checked with no DNA. The germline gives CDR1 SQVTM, CDR2 ANQGSEA. The CDR3 is 13 amino acids. The CDR3 sequence is CSVERGRGGEQYF.

The chain is built from TRBV10-3 and TRBJ2-7. Germline-derived CDR1 and CDR2 are ENHRY and SYGVKD. The CDR3 loop spans 14 amino acids. This CDR3 reads CAIRDSAGTYEQYF.

V is TRBV9 and J is TRBJ2-7; TCRdb's D call, TRBD2, is unchecked because there is no DNA. The CDR3 spans 14 residues. Germline CDR1 and CDR2: SGDLS and YYNGEE. The CDR3 loop is CASSVGAGNYEQYF. Based on the CDR3 plus reference TRBV9 and TRBJ2-7, the full variable domain is DSGVTQTPKHLITATGQRVTLRCSPRSGDLSVYWYQQSLDQGLQFLIQYYNGEERAKGNILERFSAQQFPDLHSELNLSSLELGDSALYFCASSVGAGNYEQYFGPGTRLTVT.

The V gene is TRBV12-3 or TRBV12-4, the J gene TRBJ2-1; the D gene TCRdb calls, TRBD2, cannot be checked with no DNA. This CDR3 is built from 13 residues. The CDR3 spells CASAGLLYNEQFF.

This rearrangement joins TRBV5-5 to TRBJ2-2; TCRdb's D call of TRBD1 is untestable without DNA. The CDR3 runs 15 residues. Germline values: CDR1 SGHKS, CDR2 YYEKEE (reference sequence). CDR3 sequence reads: CASSLEGQGHGELFF.

This CDR3 is CASSFDAASYEQYF. The J gene is TRBJ2-7, the V gene TRBV28. This CDR3 contains 14 residues. In germline, CDR1 is MDHEN, CDR2 SYDVKM.

The V call is TRBV5-1, the J call TRBJ2-2. In germline, CDR1 is SGHRS, CDR2 YFSETQ. This CDR3 region has 12 residues. The CDR3 reads CASSLYTGELFF.

The gene calls are TRBV4-1 and TRBJ2-3; TCRdb indicates TRBD2, and absent DNA this call remains unverified. Per germline, CDR1 MGHRA and CDR2 YSYEKL. This CDR3 is 15 amino acids long. CDR3 protein: CASRLAGGRGDTQYF.

The chain is built from TRBV5-4 and TRBJ2-1; TCRdb lists TRBD2, though no DNA is available to test this call. From germline, CDR1 is SGHNT and CDR2 YYREEE (reference sequence). This CDR3 has 16 amino acids. This chain's CDR3 is CASSLGSGGSYNEQFF.

This sequence joins TRBV5-1 and TRBJ2-7; the TCRdb call, TRBD1, lacks DNA for checking. Germline V gene sequence: CDR1 SGHRS, CDR2 YFSETQ. The CDR3 consists of 14 residues. The CDR3 region is CASSRDRGNYEQYF.